A single sample gave rise to the 6 T cell receptor beta chains below, sequenced in a study of shared clonotypes between healthy human individuals. Naive CD8 cells were CD45RO-negative, positively selected for CCR7, excluding terminally differentiated effector memory CD45RA+ cells. Produced via immunoSEQ multiplex PCR; TCRdb's table is partial and in-frame only. The sample consists of hundreds of thousands of clones, 85% to 95% of them appearing once. The sample taken for sequencing was naive CD8+ T cells sorted from blood. Receptors were obtained from a woman aged 30 to 39 in good health.

The chain uses TRBV25-1 and TRBJ2-7; D possibly corresponds to TRBD1 (6 bases). CDR1 is MGHDK, CDR2 SYGVNS, per germline. This CDR3 has 14 amino acids. V lost 3 bases to trimming and J lost 1 base, with 10 bases between them. As DNA, the CDR3 is TGTGCCAGCAGTGATTGGACAGAATCCTACGAGCAGTACTTC. Protein sequence: CASSDWTESYEQYF.

As concerns this clone: The sample carries other DNA sequences with the same CDR3. This chain connects TRBV28 to TRBJ2-7, with D unclear. V lost 6 bases, J lost 4 bases, and 7 bases lay in between. CDR3 length equals 11 residues. CDR1 and CDR2 (germline): MDHEN, SYDVKM. In DNA form, the CDR3 reads TGTGCCAGCAGCTCCGGGTACGAGCAGTACTTC. This sequence encodes CASSSGYEQYF.

The count of this clone is one. The V call is TRBV29-1, the J call TRBJ2-7; maybe TRBD2 (6 bases). There are 15 residues in the CDR3. V gave up 2 bases and J gave up 4 bases, with 18 bases separating them. CDR1 and CDR2 from the germline V gene are SQVTM and ANQGSEA. CDR3 residues: CSVELSGIGGYEQYF. The DNA of the CDR3 is TGCAGCGTTGAATTGTCCGGGATCGGGGGTTACGAGCAGTACTTC.

The CDR3 region has the DNA TGTGCCAGCAGCTCGTCGGGTGGGTTAACCTATGGCTACACCTTC. Translating it yields CASSSSGGLTYGYTF. The chain joins TRBV7-9 to TRBJ1-2, with D unresolved. The CDR3 totals 15 residues. Germline V gives CDR1 SEHNR, CDR2 FQNEAQ (reference sequence). Between the trimmed V and J ends, which lost 4 bases and 4 bases, there was a span of 16 bases. Full variable domain (missing parts from reference TRBV7-9 and TRBJ1-2): DTGVSQNPRHKITKRGQNVTFRCDPISEHNRLYWYRQTLGQGPEFLTYFQNEAQLEKSRLLSDRFSAERPKGSFSTLEIQRTEQGDSAMYLCASSSSGGLTYGYTFGSGTRLTVV.

The V call is TRBV2, the J call TRBJ2-5; no firm D call. The CDR3 covers 14 residues. Per the germline V gene, CDR1 is SNHLY and CDR2 is FYNNEI. V lost 3 bases and J lost 4, with 12 bases in between. The CDR3 DNA reads as TGTGCCAGCAGTGAGTGGTTTCGTCCAGAGACCCAGTACTTC. Encoded protein: CASSEWFRPETQYF.

A word on this clone: The same CDR3 can be traced to other DNA sequences in this sample. This chain links TRBV28 with TRBJ2-2, with D unclear. Deletions cut 5 bases from V and 5 bases from J, with 3 bases between. The V gene's germline CDR1 is MDHEN and CDR2 SYDVKM. The CDR3 consists of 11 residues. CDR3: CASSNTGELFF. CDR3 nucleotide sequence: TGTGCCAGCAGTAATACCGGGGAGCTGTTTTTT.